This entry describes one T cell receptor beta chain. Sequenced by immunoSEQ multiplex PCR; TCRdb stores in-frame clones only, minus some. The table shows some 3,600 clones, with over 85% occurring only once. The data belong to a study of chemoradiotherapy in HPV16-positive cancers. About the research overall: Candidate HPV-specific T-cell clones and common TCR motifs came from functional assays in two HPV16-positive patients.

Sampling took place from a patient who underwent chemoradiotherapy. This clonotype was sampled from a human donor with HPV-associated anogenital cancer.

CDR3 nucleotides: TGTGCCAGCAGCTTAAAGGGACCGGCGAATGAAAAACTGTTTTTT. This gives the protein CASSLKGPANEKLFF. The V gene is TRBV7-6, the J gene TRBJ1-4; D perhaps matches TRBD1 (5 bases). The CDR3 loop spans 15 amino acids. Germline loops: CDR1 SGHVS, CDR2 FNYEAQ. V was clipped by 2 bases and J by 5 bases, with 12 bases between them.